This T cell receptor beta chain stems from a study of T-cell reconstitution after alpha-beta-depleted transplantation in children. Unique molecular identifiers were incorporated into the prepared TCRbeta library. Each CDR3 protein gets one entry after TCRdb re-called the PCR reads with MiXCR. The sample records approximately 1,000,000 distinct CDR3 sequences, roughly 31% being singletons. Study-wide points: At the one-year point after transplant, T-cell counts and TCRbeta diversity were found to come mostly from T cells that had been newly produced. Diversity of TCRbeta at day 60 was high in some patients, arising from surviving recipient T cells and thymic progenitors. Several hundred expanded graft clones reportedly supplied alpha-beta T cells about two months after transplant.

The CDR3 has 14 amino acids. J gave up 2 bases and V 9 bases, and 7 bases lay outside the gene matches. In germline, CDR1 is KGHDR, CDR2 SFDVKD. As to this clonotype: Its antigen remains unknown.

This clonotype was obtained from a boy in the first two years of life who had a stem cell transplant for SCID, so the T cells may come from the graft donor. The sequences come from PBMCs, mostly from graft donor cells, collected 360 days after TCRalphabeta/CD19-depleted stem cell transplant. The chain links TRBV24-1 to TRBJ2-3; 7 bases fit TRBD1. CDR3 nucleotides: TGTGCCACCCGACAGGGACCACCCACAGATACGCAGTATTTT. Amino acids: CATRQGPPTDTQYF.